Here is one TCR beta chain with its context. This entry belongs to a study of shared clonotypes between healthy human individuals. Deep-level running was used for the assay. Some clones are missing from TCRdb's copy, which holds only in-frame ones; the method was immunoSEQ multiplex PCR. Of 2 million to 3 million clones listed, roughly 93% were seen once; the top ten hold approximately 0.35%. Germline V gene lookup returns CDR1 SGHTA and CDR2 FQGNSA. V lost 4 bases and J lost 6; bases outside the gene matches: 8. The CDR3 sequence is 14 residues long. The rearrangement joins TRBV7-2 to TRBJ2-7; 8 nucleotides line up with TRBD2. Sequencing input: naive CD4+ T cells from PBMCs. The subset is: CD45RA+ positively selected. The source is a man in his late teens or twenties in good health. Some clones in this sample may be carry-over from other donors' samples. This CDR3 reads CASSSGGPTSEQYF. The CDR3 bases are TGTGCCAGCAGCTCGGGAGGGCCTACTAGCGAGCAGTACTTC.